These T cell receptor beta chains were read from a single sample in a study of T cells in Graves' hyperthyroidism and ophthalmopathy. TCRdb used MiXCR to reprocess the multiplex PCR reads, holding one entry per CDR3 protein. The sample lists a few hundred thousand distinct CDR3 sequences; roughly 14% were seen once. Sequenced sample: blood. The source of these receptors is a woman aged 25 to 45 with Graves' hyperthyroidism. Each CDR3 is given with its conserved first and last residue. Each record gives: clone size, D gene, V gene, J gene, CDR3 protein, CDR3 DNA. The D gene is left open where the match is weak. Not every row has a clone size; where given, it reads once, few, many or a size class.

>many|TRBD2|TRBV4-1|TRBJ2-2
CASSQDWAGGNTGELFF
TGCGCCAGCAGCCAAGATTGGGCGGGAGGTAACACCGGGGAGCTGTTTTTT
>many|NA|TRBV2|TRBJ1-5
CASSVYSNQPQHF
TGTGCCAGCAGTGTATATAGCAATCAGCCCCAGCATTTT
>many|NA|TRBV20-1|TRBJ1-1
CSARPRDTEAFF
TGCAGTGCTAGACCCCGGGACACTGAAGCTTTCTTT
>few|TRBD2|TRBV9|TRBJ2-3
CASSPQTSGVRTDTQYF
TGTGCCAGCAGCCCCCAGACTAGCGGGGTTCGCACAGATACGCAGTATTTT
>NA|TRBD1|TRBV6-1|TRBJ1-2
CASTYQGAHGYTF
TGTGCCAGCACCTACCAGGGGGCGCATGGCTACACCTTC
>NA|NA|TRBV6-2/TRBV6-3|TRBJ2-1
CASSKPPSGRYNEQFF
TGTGCCAGCAGTAAACCTCCAAGCGGTCGGTACAATGAGCAGTTCTTC
>many|NA|TRBV6-1|TRBJ1-5
CASSSQGYSNQPQHF
TGTGCCAGCAGTTCACAGGGATATAGCAATCAGCCCCAGCATTTT
>NA|NA|TRBV15|TRBJ1-3
CATSGGQLISGNTIYF
TGTGCCACCAGCGGCGGACAGCTCATCTCTGGAAACACCATATATTTT
>few|NA|TRBV6-6|TRBJ2-2
CASSYPPERERTGELFF
TGTGCCAGCAGTTACCCCCCCGAACGGGAGCGAACCGGGGAGCTGTTTTTT
>NA|NA|TRBV12-3/TRBV12-4|TRBJ2-5
CASRPGSAVQETQYF
TGTGCCAGCAGACCGGGGTCAGCCGTCCAAGAGACCCAGTACTTC
>many|TRBD1|TRBV5-1|TRBJ2-3
CASSIRQGAADTQYF
TGCGCCAGCAGCATCAGACAGGGGGCTGCAGATACGCAGTATTTT
>NA|NA|TRBV6-1|TRBJ2-1
CASSESPSGLAYNEQFF
TGTGCCAGCAGTGAAAGCCCTTCAGGACTGGCCTACAATGAGCAGTTCTTC
>many|NA|TRBV24-1|TRBJ2-5
CATSDRATPGGLETQYF
TGTGCCACCAGTGACCGCGCAACGCCCGGAGGGTTAGAGACCCAGTACTTC
>few|NA|TRBV7-2|TRBJ1-2
CASSYDVNYGYTF
TGTGCCAGCAGCTACGATGTGAACTATGGCTACACCTTC
>many|TRBD2|TRBV2|TRBJ2-1
CASSSGRVYNEQFF
TGTGCCAGCAGTAGCGGGAGGGTCTACAATGAGCAGTTCTTC
>once|NA|TRBV18|TRBJ1-1
CASSLRLTSTGVGEAFF
TGTGCCAGCTCACTCAGGCTGACGTCTACAGGAGTTGGCGAAGCTTTCTTT
>many|NA|TRBV11-2|TRBJ2-1
CASSLPRDSHEQFF
TGTGCCAGCAGCCTCCCTAGGGATTCCCATGAGCAGTTCTTC
>many|TRBD2|TRBV7-2|TRBJ2-7
CASSPGLASHEQYF
TGTGCCAGCAGCCCAGGACTAGCTTCCCACGAGCAGTACTTC
>many|TRBD2|TRBV7-2|TRBJ2-2
CASSQRLASTGELFF
TGTGCCAGCAGCCAAAGACTAGCGAGCACCGGGGAGCTGTTTTTT
>many|NA|TRBV30|TRBJ1-1
CAWSAYGTNYQAFF
TGTGCCTGGAGTGCTTACGGGACAAACTACCAAGCTTTCTTT
>NA|TRBD1|TRBV14|TRBJ1-2
CASSHRAEQGNYGYTF
TGTGCCAGCAGCCATCGCGCAGAACAGGGGAACTATGGCTACACCTTC
>few|NA|TRBV28|TRBJ2-2
CASSLSFGELFF
TGTGCCAGCAGTTTATCCTTCGGGGAGCTGTTTTTT
>few|NA|TRBV19|TRBJ1-2
CASSPYPTGGDYGYTF
TGTGCCAGTAGTCCCTACCCGACAGGAGGGGACTATGGCTACACCTTC
>NA|NA|TRBV30|TRBJ1-4
CAWSPGGGLEKLFF
TGTGCCTGGAGTCCTGGGGGGGGGCTGGAAAAACTGTTTTTT
>many|NA|TRBV3-1|TRBJ1-1
CASSRGAENTEAFF
TGTGCCAGCAGCCGCGGGGCAGAGAACACTGAAGCTTTCTTT
>many|TRBD1|TRBV18|TRBJ1-1
CASSPGQGAFGTEAFF
TGTGCCAGCTCACCTGGACAGGGGGCGTTTGGCACTGAAGCTTTCTTT
>many|TRBD2|TRBV27|TRBJ2-7
CASSSGLGENEQYF
TGTGCCAGCAGTTCGGGACTAGGTGAGAACGAGCAGTACTTC
>NA|TRBD1|TRBV20-1|TRBJ1-4
CSARGVGQGVGEKLFF
TGCAGTGCTAGAGGTGTTGGACAGGGAGTAGGTGAAAAACTGTTTTTT
>NA|TRBD1|TRBV5-1|TRBJ1-3
CASSLRQGAGNTIYF
TGCGCCAGCAGCTTGCGACAGGGGGCTGGAAACACCATATATTTT
>few|TRBD2|TRBV20-1|TRBJ2-3
CSAQTSGSADTQYF
TGCAGTGCCCAGACTAGCGGGAGTGCAGATACGCAGTATTTT
>few|NA|TRBV4-2|TRBJ2-1
CASRRASADNEQFF
TGTGCCAGCCGGAGGGCTAGCGCAGACAATGAGCAGTTCTTC
>many|NA|TRBV11-2|TRBJ2-5
CASSGPGASGRTQYF
TGTGCCAGCAGCGGTCCTGGGGCTTCGGGGAGGACCCAGTACTTC